One T cell receptor beta chain is described in this entry. The protocol was immunoSEQ multiplex PCR, while the TCRdb copy is restricted to in-frame clones and leaves out a portion. In the table there are 150,000 to 200,000 clones, about 86% of which are singletons. The data derive from a study of blood T cell repertoires in COVID-19. Across the whole study: Samples of COVID-19 (acute and convalescent) were obtained from the United States, Italy and Spain.

This sequence was found in a human donor with acute or convalescent COVID-19. The donor label of this sample is uncertain. The material sequenced was peripheral blood.

Here the CDR3 reads CASSWTGTGYEQYF. CDR3 coding DNA: TGCGCCAGCAGCTGGACAGGGACGGGGTACGAGCAGTACTTC. The genes are TRBV5-1 and TRBJ2-7; 8 bases match TRBD1. Germline V gives CDR1 SGHRS, CDR2 YFSETQ. The CDR3 sequence is 14 residues long. V lost 3 bases and J lost 4; bases outside the gene matches: 6.